Below are 14 T cell receptor beta chains sequenced from a single sample in a study of cytomegalovirus exposure and HLA in healthy donors (dated by TCRdb to about 2017). Libraries were built with the immunoSEQ multiplex PCR assay. For the multiplex PCR, a mixture combining 60 forward primers for TCR Vbeta segments and 13 reverse primers for TCR Jbeta segments was used. The clones in this table, taken by TCRdb from immuneACCESS, are in-frame only. Not every clone is retained; where verified, under half of the shortfall comes from an unresolved V gene, and the cause of the rest is unknown. The sample includes more than 85,000 clones, with roughly 70% observed a single time. The ten largest clones take up 4.8% of the sample. Sequencing input: PBMCs. These receptors were obtained from a woman in her late teens or twenties in good health and CMV-seropositive.

The chain is built from TRBV15 and TRBJ2-7, with TRBD2 as a possible D gene (6 bases). Germline V lookup: CDR1 LNHNV, CDR2 YYDKDF (reference sequence). This CDR3 spans 16 amino acids. Trimming took 0 bases from V and 0 from J, leaving 12 bases between them. The DNA of the CDR3 is TGTGCCACCAGCAGAGATCGCCTAGCGTCCTCCTACGAGCAGTACTTC. This translates into CATSRDRLASSYEQYF.

This clone was observed a handful of times. The chain links TRBV4-3 to TRBJ1-1, with D perhaps matching TRBD1 (5 bases). CDR1 and CDR2 (germline): LGHNA, YSLEER. The V and J ends lost 3 bases and 1 base respectively, with 6 bases between them. The CDR3 is 13 amino acids. Written as DNA, the CDR3 is TGCGCCAGCAGCCATGGACAGAACACTGAAGCTTTCTTT. This translates into CASSHGQNTEAFF.

The chain carries TRBV20-1 and TRBJ1-2; D gene ambiguous. This CDR3 is 9 amino acids long. Germline-derived CDR1 and CDR2 are DFQATT and SNEGSKA (reference sequence). V lost 5 bases and J 7 bases, leaving 5 bases between the germline ends. The CDR3 DNA is TGCAGTGCTCTTCCTGGCTACACCTTC. It is translated as CSALPGYTF.

The chain couples TRBV18 to TRBJ2-3; D is perhaps TRBD2 (5 bases). CDR1 and CDR2 from the germline V gene are KGHSH and LQKENI. Trimming cost V 2 bases and J 3 bases, with 24 bases left between them. The CDR3 is 19 amino acids. Here the CDR3 DNA reads TGTGCCAGCTCACCAGTGCTTGCCGGGGTGGGATTTTCGACAGATACGCAGTATTTT. This codes for CASSPVLAGVGFSTDTQYF.

The rearrangement joins TRBV5-6 to TRBJ1-2; D remains unclear. The germline V gene encodes CDR1 SGHDT and CDR2 YYEEEE. This CDR3 has 14 amino acids. V was clipped by 2 bases and J by 5 bases, with 13 bases between them. The CDR3 region has the DNA TGTGCCAGCAGCTTTTGGGAGCGGGGATATGGCTACACCTTC. The encoded protein is CASSFWERGYGYTF.

This clone appeared a single time. The rearrangement joins TRBV28 to TRBJ2-3; TRBD1 is a possible D gene (5 bases). Trimming removed 7 bases from V and 5 bases from J, with 13 bases in between. Germline values: CDR1 MDHEN, CDR2 SYDVKM. The CDR3 runs to 13 residues. The CDR3 nucleotides are TGTGCCAGCAAACCCGGCAGGGAAGATACGCAGTATTTT. Translated, it gives CASKPGREDTQYF.

The chain couples TRBV7-2 to TRBJ2-5; 8 nucleotides align to TRBD1. The end of the DNA fits TRBJ2-7 better, so the J call may be wrong. The germline V gene encodes CDR1 SGHTA and CDR2 FQGNSA. The CDR3 loop spans 14 amino acids. The CDR3 sequence is CASSSRDRTYEQYF. The CDR3 DNA sequence: TGTGCCAGCAGCTCGAGGGACAGGACCTACGAGCAGTACTTC.

The chain carries TRBV7-9 and TRBJ2-2; tentatively, D is TRBD1 (5 bases). The CDR3 runs to 13 residues. The germline V gene has CDR1 SEHNR and CDR2 FQNEAQ (reference sequence). With 5 bases removed from V and 4 bases from J, the gap between germline ends came to 8 bases. Here the CDR3 reads CASSPQGTGELFF. CDR3 sequence (DNA): TGTGCCAGCAGCCCTCAGGGCACCGGGGAGCTGTTTTTT. The full variable domain, with the rest looked up from reference TRBV7-9 and TRBJ2-2, is DTGVSQNPRHKITKRGQNVTFRCDPISEHNRLYWYRQTLGQGPEFLTYFQNEAQLEKSRLLSDRFSAERPKGSFSTLEIQRTEQGDSAMYLCASSPQGTGELFFGEGSRLTVL.

This clone was detected only a few times. Its ends do not fully match the called genes, so a read error is possible. The chain combines TRBV6-1 with TRBJ1-1, with unresolved D. The CDR3 is 13 amino acids. CDR1 is MNHNS and CDR2 is SASEGT in the germline V gene. The CDR3, as DNA: TGTGCCAGCAGTTCCGACACTACAACACTAGGCGCATTT. It codes for CASSSDTTTLGAF.

The chain combines TRBV19 with TRBJ1-2; D possibly corresponds to TRBD1 (5 bases). V was trimmed by 1 base and J by 7 bases, leaving 10 bases between them. Per the germline V gene, CDR1 is LNHDA and CDR2 is SQIVND (reference sequence). The CDR3 has 13 residues. The CDR3, as DNA: TGTGCCAGTAGTATAGTCTCAGGGTTTGGCTACACCTTC. Its translation is CASSIVSGFGYTF.

The chain has TRBV7-9 and TRBJ1-4; D gene uncertain. The germline V gene encodes CDR1 SEHNR and CDR2 FQNEAQ (reference sequence). This CDR3 is 14 amino acids long. V gave up 6 bases and J gave up 0 bases, with 8 bases separating them. Written as DNA, the CDR3 is TGTGCCAGCAGTTACTCTGCAACTAATGAAAAACTGTTTTTT. Translation gives CASSYSATNEKLFF. The whole variable domain, filled in from reference TRBV7-9 and TRBJ1-4, reads DTGVSQNPRHKITKRGQNVTFRCDPISEHNRLYWYRQTLGQGPEFLTYFQNEAQLEKSRLLSDRFSAERPKGSFSTLEIQRTEQGDSAMYLCASSYSATNEKLFFGSGTQLSVL.

The genes are TRBV7-2 and TRBJ1-2; the match to TRBD1 covers 8 bases. The CDR3 spans 14 residues. The V segment lost 4 bases and the J segment 5 bases; nucleotides outside the gene matches: 6. Germline CDR1 SGHTA, CDR2 FQGNSA. As DNA, the CDR3 is TGTGCCAGCAGCTCAGGGACAGGCAATTATGGCTACACCTTC. This gives the protein CASSSGTGNYGYTF.

This clone was picked up a small number of times. This chain links TRBV5-4 with TRBJ1-2; 10 nucleotides line up with TRBD1. After removal of 5 bases from V and 6 bases from J, the junction contained 4 bases not matched to a gene. CDR1 is SGHNT, CDR2 YYREEE, per germline (reference sequence). The CDR3 is 13 amino acids. CDR3 region: CASRPGTGDGYTF. CDR3 in DNA: TGTGCCAGCAGGCCCGGGACAGGGGATGGCTACACCTTC.

The chain links TRBV19 to TRBJ2-1, with D possibly matching TRBD1 (6 bases). V was trimmed by 7 bases and J by 6 bases, leaving 16 bases between them. CDR1 and CDR2 (germline): LNHDA, SQIVND (reference sequence). The CDR3 spans 14 residues. The CDR3 loop reads CASKRRTESNEQFF. The CDR3 DNA sequence: TGTGCCAGTAAAAGGAGGACAGAGAGCAATGAGCAGTTCTTC.